This T cell receptor (beta chain) stems from a study of T cells in Graves' hyperthyroidism and ophthalmopathy. General study findings and limits: Ophthalmopathy and stable hyperthyroidism were separated by a 13 V-J model. Most thyroid clonotypes with frequency above 0.001 were detected in blood.

This clonotype has a handful of counts. The target antigen is unknown. CDR1 is MNHNY and CDR2 is SVGAGI in the germline V gene (reference sequence). V was clipped by 6 bases and J by 8 bases, with 13 bases between them. The CDR3 has 13 amino acids. Amplified regions were TCR beta CDR3 sequences from RNA transcripts. The study used the HTBI primer set for a first-round RT-PCR of the TCR CDR3. Via MiXCR, TCRdb re-called the multiplex PCR reads, giving one row per CDR3 protein. The sample holds approximately 560,000 distinct CDR3 sequences, under 60% seen once. These patients, aged 18 to 65, had recently diagnosed hyperthyroidism lasting under 2 months. Patients showing uncontrolled infection, other autoimmune disease, pregnancy or lactation were ineligible.

The sample comprised peripheral blood or thyroid tissue (not recorded which). The TCR originated in a woman between 18 and 29 years old with Graves' hyperthyroidism. The chain links TRBV6-6 to TRBJ2-2, with a possible D match to TRBD1 (6 bases). CDR3 loop: CASSPWTAGELFF. The CDR3 DNA follows: TGTGCCAGCAGCCCGTGGACAGCGGGGGAGCTGTTTTTT.